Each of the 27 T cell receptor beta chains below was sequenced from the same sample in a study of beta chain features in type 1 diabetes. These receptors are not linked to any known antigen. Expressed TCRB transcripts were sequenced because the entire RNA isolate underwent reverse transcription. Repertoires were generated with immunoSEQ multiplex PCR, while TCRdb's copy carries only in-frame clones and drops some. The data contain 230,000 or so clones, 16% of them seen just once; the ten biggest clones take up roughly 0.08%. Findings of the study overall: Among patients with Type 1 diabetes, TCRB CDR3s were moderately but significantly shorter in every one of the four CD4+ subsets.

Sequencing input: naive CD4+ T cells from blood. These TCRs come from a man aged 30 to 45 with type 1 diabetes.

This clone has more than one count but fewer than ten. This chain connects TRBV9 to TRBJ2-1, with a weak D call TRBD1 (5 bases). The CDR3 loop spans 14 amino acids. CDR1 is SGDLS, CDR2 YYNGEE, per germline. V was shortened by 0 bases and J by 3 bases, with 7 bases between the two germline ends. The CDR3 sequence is CASSVVDSYNEQFF. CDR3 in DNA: TGTGCCAGCAGCGTAGTCGACAGCTACAATGAGCAGTTCTTC. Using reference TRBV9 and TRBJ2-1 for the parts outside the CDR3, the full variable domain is DSGVTQTPKHLITATGQRVTLRCSPRSGDLSVYWYQQSLDQGLQFLIQYYNGEERAKGNILERFSAQQFPDLHSELNLSSLELGDSALYFCASSVVDSYNEQFFGPGTRLTVL.

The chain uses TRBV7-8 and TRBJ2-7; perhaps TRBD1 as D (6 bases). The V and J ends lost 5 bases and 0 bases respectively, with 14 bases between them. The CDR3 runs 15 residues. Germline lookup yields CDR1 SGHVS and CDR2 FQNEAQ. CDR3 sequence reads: CASSPGHLHSYEQYF. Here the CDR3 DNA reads TGTGCCAGCAGCCCGGGACATCTTCACTCCTACGAGCAGTACTTC.

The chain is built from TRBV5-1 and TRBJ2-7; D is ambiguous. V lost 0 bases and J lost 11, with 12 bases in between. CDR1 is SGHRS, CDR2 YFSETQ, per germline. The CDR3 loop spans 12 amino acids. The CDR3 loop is CASSLDGPVEYF. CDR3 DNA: TGCGCCAGCAGCTTGGACGGTCCCGTGGAGTACTTC.

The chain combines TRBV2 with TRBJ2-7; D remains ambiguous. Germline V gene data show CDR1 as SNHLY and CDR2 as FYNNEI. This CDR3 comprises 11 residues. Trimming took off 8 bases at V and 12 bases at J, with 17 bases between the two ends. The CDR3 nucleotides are TGTGCCAGCGGAGCCCCCCCCGGAGTGTACTTC. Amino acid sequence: CASGAPPGVYF.

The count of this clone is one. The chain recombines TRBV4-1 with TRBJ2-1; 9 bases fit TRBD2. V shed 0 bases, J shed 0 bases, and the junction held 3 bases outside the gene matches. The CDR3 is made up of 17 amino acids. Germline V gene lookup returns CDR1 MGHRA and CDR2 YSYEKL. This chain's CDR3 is CASSQETTSGSYNEQFF. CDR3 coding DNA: TGCGCCAGCAGCCAAGAAACGACTAGCGGCTCCTACAATGAGCAGTTCTTC.

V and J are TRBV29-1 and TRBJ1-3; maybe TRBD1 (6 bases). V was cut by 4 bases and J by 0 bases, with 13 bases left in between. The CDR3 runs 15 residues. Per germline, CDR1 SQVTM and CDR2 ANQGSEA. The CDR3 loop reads CSVGVGQSSGNTIYF. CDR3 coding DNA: TGCAGCGTTGGTGTCGGACAGAGCTCTGGAAACACCATATATTTT.

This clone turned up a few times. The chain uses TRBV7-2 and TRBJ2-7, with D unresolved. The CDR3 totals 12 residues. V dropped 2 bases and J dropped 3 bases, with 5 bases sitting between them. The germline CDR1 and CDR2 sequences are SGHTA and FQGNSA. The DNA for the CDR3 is TGTGCCAGCAGCTTATACAGCTACGAGCAGTACTTC. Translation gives CASSLYSYEQYF.

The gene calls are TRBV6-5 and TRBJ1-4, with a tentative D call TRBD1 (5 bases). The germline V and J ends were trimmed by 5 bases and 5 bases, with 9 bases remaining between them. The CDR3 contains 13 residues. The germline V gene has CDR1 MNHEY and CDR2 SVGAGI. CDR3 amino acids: CASSNRGNEKLFF. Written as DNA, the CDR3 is TGTGCCAGCAGTAATCGGGGGAATGAAAAACTGTTTTTT.

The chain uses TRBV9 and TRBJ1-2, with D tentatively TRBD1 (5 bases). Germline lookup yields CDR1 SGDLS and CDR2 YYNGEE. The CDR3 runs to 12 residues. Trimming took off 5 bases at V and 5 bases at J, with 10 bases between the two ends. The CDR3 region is CASSTTDYGYTF. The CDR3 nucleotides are TGTGCCAGCAGTACGACAGATTATGGCTACACCTTC.

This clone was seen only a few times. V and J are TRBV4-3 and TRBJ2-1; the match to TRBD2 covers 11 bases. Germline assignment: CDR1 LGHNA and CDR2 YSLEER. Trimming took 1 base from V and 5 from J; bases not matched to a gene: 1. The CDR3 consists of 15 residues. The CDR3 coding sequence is TGCGCCAGCAGCCAAGTACTAGCGGGAGACAATGAGCAGTTCTTC. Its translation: CASSQVLAGDNEQFF.

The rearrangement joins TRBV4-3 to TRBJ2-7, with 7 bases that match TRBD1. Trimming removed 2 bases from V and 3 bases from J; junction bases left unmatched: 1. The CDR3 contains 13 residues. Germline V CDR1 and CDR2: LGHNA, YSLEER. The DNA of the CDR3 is TGCGCCAGCAGCCAACGACAGGGCTACGAGCAGTACTTC. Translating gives CASSQRQGYEQYF.

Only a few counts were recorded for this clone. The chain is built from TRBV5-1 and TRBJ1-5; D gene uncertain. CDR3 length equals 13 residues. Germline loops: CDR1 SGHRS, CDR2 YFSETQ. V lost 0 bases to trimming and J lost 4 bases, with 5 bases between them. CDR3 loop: CASSLAVNQPQHF. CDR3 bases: TGCGCCAGCAGCTTGGCCGTAAATCAGCCCCAGCATTTT.

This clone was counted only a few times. CDR3: CASSLGQGGRNTGELFF. In DNA form, the CDR3 reads TGTGCCAGCAGCTTGGGGCAGGGAGGTCGGAACACCGGGGAGCTGTTTTTT. This chain uses TRBV5-4 with TRBJ2-2, with a tentative D call TRBD2 (6 bases). V gave up 0 bases and J gave up 1 base, with 13 bases separating them. This CDR3 comprises 17 residues. The germline CDR1 and CDR2 sequences are SGHNT and YYREEE (reference sequence).

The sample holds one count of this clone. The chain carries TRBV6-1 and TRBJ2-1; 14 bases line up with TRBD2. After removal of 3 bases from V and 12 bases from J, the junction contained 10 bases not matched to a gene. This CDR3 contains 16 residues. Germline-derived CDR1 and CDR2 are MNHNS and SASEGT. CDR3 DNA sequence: TGTGCCAGCAGTGATCCCGGGACTAGCGGGAGAAGTAGGCAGTTCTTC. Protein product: CASSDPGTSGRSRQFF.

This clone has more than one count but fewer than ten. The CDR3 DNA sequence: TGTGCCAGCAGCGTAGAGGCCGAAATGAGCTCCTACGAGCAGTACTTC. Its protein product is CASSVEAEMSSYEQYF. The chain has TRBV9 and TRBJ2-7; the D is unclear. V gave up 0 bases and J gave up 0 bases, with 13 bases separating them. Germline V gene sequence: CDR1 SGDLS, CDR2 YYNGEE. This CDR3 region has 16 residues.

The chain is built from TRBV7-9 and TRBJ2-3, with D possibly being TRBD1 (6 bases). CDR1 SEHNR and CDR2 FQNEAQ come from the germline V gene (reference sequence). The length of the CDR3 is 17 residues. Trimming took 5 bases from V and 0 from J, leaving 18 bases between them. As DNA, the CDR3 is TGTGCCAGCAGCCCCGGGACAAACCATCCTAGCACAGATACGCAGTATTTT. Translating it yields CASSPGTNHPSTDTQYF.

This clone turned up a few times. For the CDR3, the DNA is TGCAGCGTTGAAGATATCCAGGGAGGGAGTGGCTACACCTTC. This gives the protein CSVEDIQGGSGYTF. V usage is TRBV29-1 and J usage is TRBJ1-2, with D possibly TRBD1 on 5 matching bases. Germline V gives CDR1 SQVTM, CDR2 ANQGSEA. Trimming took 0 bases from V and 7 from J, leaving 15 bases between them. The CDR3 length is 14 residues.

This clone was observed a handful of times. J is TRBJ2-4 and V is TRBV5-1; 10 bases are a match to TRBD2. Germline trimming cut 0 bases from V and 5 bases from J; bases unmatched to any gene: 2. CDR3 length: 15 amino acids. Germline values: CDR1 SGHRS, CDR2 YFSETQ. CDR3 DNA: TGCGCCAGCAGCTTGGCTGGGACTAGCGAAAACATTCAGTACTTC. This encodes CASSLAGTSENIQYF.

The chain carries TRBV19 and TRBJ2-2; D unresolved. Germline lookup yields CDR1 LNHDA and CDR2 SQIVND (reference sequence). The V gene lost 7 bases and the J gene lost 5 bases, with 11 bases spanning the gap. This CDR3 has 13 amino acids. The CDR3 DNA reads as TGTGCCAGTACCAGGATGGGGACCGGGGAGCTGTTTTTT. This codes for CASTRMGTGELFF.

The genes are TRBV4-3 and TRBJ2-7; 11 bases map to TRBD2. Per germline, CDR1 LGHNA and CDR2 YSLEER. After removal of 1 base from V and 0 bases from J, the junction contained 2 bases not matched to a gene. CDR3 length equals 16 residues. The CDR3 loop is CASSQGGTSGSYEQYF. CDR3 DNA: TGCGCCAGCAGCCAAGGAGGGACTAGCGGCTCCTACGAGCAGTACTTC.

The CDR3 nucleotides are TGTGCCAGCAGCTCCGCAGGGGGCGCAGGAGGAGATACGCAGTATTTT. This translates into CASSSAGGAGGDTQYF. This sequence joins TRBV7-8 and TRBJ2-3; 8 bases align to TRBD1. The CDR3 is 16 residues long. With V trimmed by 4 bases and J by 5 bases, 11 bases remained unmatched. Germline values: CDR1 SGHVS, CDR2 FQNEAQ.

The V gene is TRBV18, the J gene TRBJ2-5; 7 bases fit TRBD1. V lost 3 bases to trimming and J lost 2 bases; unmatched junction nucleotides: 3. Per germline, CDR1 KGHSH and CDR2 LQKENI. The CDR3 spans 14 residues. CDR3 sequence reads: CASSPQDRQETQYF. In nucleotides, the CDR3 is TGTGCCAGCTCACCTCAGGACAGGCAAGAGACCCAGTACTTC.

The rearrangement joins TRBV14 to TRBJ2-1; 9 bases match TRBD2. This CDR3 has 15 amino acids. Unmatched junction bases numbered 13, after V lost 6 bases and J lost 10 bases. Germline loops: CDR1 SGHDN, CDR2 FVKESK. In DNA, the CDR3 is TGTGCCAGCAGGCGTACTAGCGGGTGGGGATCGGAGCAGTTCTTC. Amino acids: CASRRTSGWGSEQFF.

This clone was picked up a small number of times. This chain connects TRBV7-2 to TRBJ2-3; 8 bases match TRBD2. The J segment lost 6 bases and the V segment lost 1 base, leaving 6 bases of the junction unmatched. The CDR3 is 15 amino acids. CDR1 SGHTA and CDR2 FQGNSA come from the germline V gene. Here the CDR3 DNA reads TGTGCCAGCAGCTTAGGGGGGCTAGCGGGCGATACGCAGTATTTT. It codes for CASSLGGLAGDTQYF.

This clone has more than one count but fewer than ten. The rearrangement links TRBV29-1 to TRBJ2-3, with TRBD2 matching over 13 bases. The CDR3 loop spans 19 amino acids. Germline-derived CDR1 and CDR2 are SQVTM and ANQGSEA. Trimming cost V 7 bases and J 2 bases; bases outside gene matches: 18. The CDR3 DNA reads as TGCAGCGCCTTTTCCGGGACTAGCGGGGCCCTCCTGCTCACAGATACGCAGTATTTT. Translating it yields CSAFSGTSGALLLTDTQYF.

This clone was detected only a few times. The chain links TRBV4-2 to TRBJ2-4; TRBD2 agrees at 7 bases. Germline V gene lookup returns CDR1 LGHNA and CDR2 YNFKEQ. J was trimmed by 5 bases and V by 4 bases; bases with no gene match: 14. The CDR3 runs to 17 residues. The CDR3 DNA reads TGTGCCAGCAGCCGAACGAGGAGGGAGGGCGACGAAAACATTCAGTACTTC. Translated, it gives CASSRTRREGDENIQYF.

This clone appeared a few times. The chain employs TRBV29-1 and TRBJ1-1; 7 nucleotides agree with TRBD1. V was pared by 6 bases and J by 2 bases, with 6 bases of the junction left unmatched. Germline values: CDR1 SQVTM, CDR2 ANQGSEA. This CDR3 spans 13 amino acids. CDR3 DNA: TGCAGCGTGCGGGGACAGTCTAACACTGAAGCTTTCTTT. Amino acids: CSVRGQSNTEAFF.